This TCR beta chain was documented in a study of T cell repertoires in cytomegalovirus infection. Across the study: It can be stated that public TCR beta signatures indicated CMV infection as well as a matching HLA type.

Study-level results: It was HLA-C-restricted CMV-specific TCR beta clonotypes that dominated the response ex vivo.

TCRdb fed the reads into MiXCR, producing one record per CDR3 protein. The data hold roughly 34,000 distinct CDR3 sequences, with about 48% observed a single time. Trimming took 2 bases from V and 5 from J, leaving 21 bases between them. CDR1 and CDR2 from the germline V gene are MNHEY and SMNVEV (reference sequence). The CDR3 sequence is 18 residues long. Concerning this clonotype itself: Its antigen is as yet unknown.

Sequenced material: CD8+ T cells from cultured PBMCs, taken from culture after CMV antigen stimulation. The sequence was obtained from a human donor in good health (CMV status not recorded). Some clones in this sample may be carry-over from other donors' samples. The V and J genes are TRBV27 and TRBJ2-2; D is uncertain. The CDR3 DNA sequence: TGTGCCAGCAGTTTAATTCGCCCAGGCCAGAATGGAACCGGGGAGCTGTTTTTT. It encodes CASSLIRPGQNGTGELFF.